This TCR beta chain was captured by sequencing in a study of blood T cell repertoires in COVID-19. Study as a whole: Both acute and convalescent COVID-19 samples were obtained from the United States, Italy and Spain. Nucleic acid was either cDNA or gDNA, and it came from T cells, B-cell-depleted T cells, or PBMCs.

Under the authors' procedure: Nucleated cell number was recorded as an estimate derived from reference gene primer amplification. TCRdb's copy holds only in-frame clones and misses some; the assay was immunoSEQ multiplex PCR. Clone size and the V and J calls come from that table; the DNA yielded D and trimming. This table has 200,000 to 300,000 clones, 88% appearing once. Between the trimmed V and J ends, which lost 4 bases and 0 bases, there was a span of 13 bases. In germline, CDR1 is MNHNS, CDR2 SASEGT. This CDR3 is 16 amino acids long. This receptor was identified in a human donor in a cohort sampled during active COVID-19. The genes are TRBV6-1 and TRBJ1-3; a possible D gene is TRBD1 (5 bases). Source material: peripheral blood. The CDR3 region is CASSVEGTISGNTIYF. CDR3 DNA sequence: TGTGCCAGCAGTGTTGAGGGGACTATCTCTGGAAACACCATATATTTT.